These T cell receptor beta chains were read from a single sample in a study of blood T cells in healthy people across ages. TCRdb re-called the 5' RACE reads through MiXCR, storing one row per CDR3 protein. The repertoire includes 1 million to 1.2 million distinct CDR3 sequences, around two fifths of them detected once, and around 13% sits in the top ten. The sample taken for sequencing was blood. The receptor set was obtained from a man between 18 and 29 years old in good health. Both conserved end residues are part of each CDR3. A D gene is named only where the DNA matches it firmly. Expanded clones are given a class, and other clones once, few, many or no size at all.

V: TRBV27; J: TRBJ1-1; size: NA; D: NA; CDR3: CASSSVVHTEAFF; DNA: TGTGCCAGCAGTTCCGTGGTCCACACTGAAGCTTTCTTT
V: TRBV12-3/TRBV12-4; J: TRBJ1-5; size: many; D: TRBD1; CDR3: CASSLQGLNQPQHF; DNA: TGTGCCAGCAGCTTACAGGGGCTGAATCAGCCCCAGCATTTT
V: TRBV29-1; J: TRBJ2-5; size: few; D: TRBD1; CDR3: CSVRSQGTASETQYF; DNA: TGCAGCGTTCGCTCTCAAGGGACAGCCTCAGAGACCCAGTACTTC
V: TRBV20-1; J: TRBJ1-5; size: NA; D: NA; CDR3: CSSRGRSNQPQHF; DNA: TGCAGTTCTAGAGGCAGGAGCAATCAGCCCCAGCATTTT
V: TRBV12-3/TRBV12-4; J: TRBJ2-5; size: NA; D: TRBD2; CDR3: CASRTGTSGISETQYF; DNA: TGTGCCAGCCGGACCGGGACTAGCGGGATTTCAGAGACCCAGTACTTC
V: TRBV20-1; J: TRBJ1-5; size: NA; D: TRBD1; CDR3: CSAPGQGVWASNQPQHF; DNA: TGCAGTGCGCCGGGACAGGGGGTATGGGCTAGCAATCAGCCCCAGCATTTT
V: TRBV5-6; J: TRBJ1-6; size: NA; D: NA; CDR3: CASSPGTYYNSPLHF; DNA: TGTGCCAGCAGCCCTGGGACCTATTATAATTCACCCCTCCACTTT
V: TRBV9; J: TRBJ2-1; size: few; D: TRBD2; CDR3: CASSVSGGIYNEQFF; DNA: TGTGCCAGCAGCGTTTCGGGGGGTATATACAATGAGCAGTTCTTC
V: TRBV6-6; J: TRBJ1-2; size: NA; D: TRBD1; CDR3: CASSTGTGRQRDGYTF; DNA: TGTGCCAGCAGTACCGGGACAGGGAGGCAACGGGATGGCTACACCTTC
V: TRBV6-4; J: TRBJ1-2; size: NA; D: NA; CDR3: CASRGEGHSNYGYTF; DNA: TGTGCCAGCAGGGGCGAGGGCCATTCTAACTATGGCTACACCTTC
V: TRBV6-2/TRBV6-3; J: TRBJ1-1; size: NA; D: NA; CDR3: CASSYDLPWTVNTEAFF; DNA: TGTGCCAGCAGTTACGACCTCCCCTGGACGGTAAACACTGAAGCTTTCTTT
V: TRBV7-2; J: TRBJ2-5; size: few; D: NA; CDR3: CASSPPRGTQYF; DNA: TGTGCCAGCAGCCCGCCCCGTGGGACCCAGTACTTC
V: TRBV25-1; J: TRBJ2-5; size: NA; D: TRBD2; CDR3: CARVGTSGGHNEQYF; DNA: TGTGCCAGAGTTGGGACTAGCGGGGGGCACAATGAGCAGTACTTC
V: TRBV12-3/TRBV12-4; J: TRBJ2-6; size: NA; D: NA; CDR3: CASSLHGISGANVLTF; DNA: TGTGCCAGCAGTTTGCACGGAATCTCTGGGGCCAACGTCCTGACTTTC